Listed below are T cell receptor beta chains from one sample, sequenced in a study of cytomegalovirus exposure and HLA in healthy donors. Assay used: immunoSEQ multiplex PCR; TCRdb lists only in-frame clones, some missing. The sample holds about 160,000 clones, 70% seen once. Specimen: PBMCs. All receptors come from a man aged 18 to 29 in good health and CMV-seropositive. Both conserved end residues are part of each CDR3. D genes are given only for firm matches. The size field is filled for only some rows; it gives once, few, many or a size class.

TRBV5-1,NA,TRBJ2-3,NA,TGCGCCAGCAGCCTGGAGAGTCGGGGGACAGATACGCAGTATTTT,CASSLESRGTDTQYF
TRBV4-2,NA,TRBJ1-6,NA,TGTGCCAGCAGCCAAGAAACAGGCGATTCACCCCTCCACTTT,CASSQETGDSPLHF
TRBV19,NA,TRBJ1-2,NA,TGTGCCAGTAGTATCGGAACAGGGAACGGTGGCTACACCTTC,CASSIGTGNGGYTF
TRBV10-1,TRBD2,TRBJ2-2,few,TGCGCCAGCAGGGGCGGGAGTACGACCGGGGAGCTGTTTTTT,CASRGGSTTGELFF
TRBV19,NA,TRBJ2-4,NA,TGTGCCAGTATTGGGCACCACGTAGCCAAAAACATTCAGTACTTC,CASIGHHVAKNIQYF
TRBV7-2,TRBD2,TRBJ2-1,NA,TGTGCCAGCAGCTTAGGGAGTGTGACTAGCGGGATGAATGAGCAGTTCTTC,CASSLGSVTSGMNEQFF
TRBV28,NA,TRBJ1-2,NA,TGTGCCAGTCTGCGGGGCTCTTATAACTATGGCTACACCTTC,CASLRGSYNYGYTF
TRBV4-1,NA,TRBJ2-5,NA,TGCGCCAGCAGCCAAGAAGGGCGGGGTCAAGAGACCCAGTACTTC,CASSQEGRGQETQYF
TRBV9,TRBD1,TRBJ1-1,NA,TGTGCCAGCAGCGCCCGACAGGGGGGGTGGACTGAAGCTTTCTTT,CASSARQGGWTEAFF
TRBV19,NA,TRBJ2-2,NA,TGTGCCAGTCTCAGACGTCGCGGGACCGGGGAGCTGTTTTTT,CASLRRRGTGELFF
TRBV9,TRBD2,TRBJ2-5,NA,TGTGCCAGCAGCGTTAGCCTAGCGGGGATGGAGACCCAGTACTTC,CASSVSLAGMETQYF
TRBV5-1,NA,TRBJ1-1,NA,TGCGCCAGCAGCCGTATCACGGGGAGGGCAGGCACTGAAGCTTTCTTT,CASSRITGRAGTEAFF
TRBV6-1,TRBD2,TRBJ2-2,NA,TGTGCCAGCAGTTGGGAAGCGGGGGTCGCCGGGGAGCTGTTTTTT,CASSWEAGVAGELFF
TRBV4-1,TRBD2,TRBJ2-3,NA,TGCGCCAGCAGCCAAGTTCTAGCGGTGGATACGCAGTATTTT,CASSQVLAVDTQYF
TRBV28,NA,TRBJ2-3,once,TGTGCCAGCAGTTTCCGGGGGAGCACAGATACGCAGTATTTT,CASSFRGSTDTQYF
TRBV1,NA,TRBJ2-3,NA,TGCACCAGCAGCCAAACTAGCGGGAGGGGCACAGATACGCAGTATTTT,CTSSQTSGRGTDTQYF
TRBV10-2,TRBD2,TRBJ2-2,NA,TGCGCCAGCAGTTACGGGACTACCACCGGGGAGCTGTTTTTT,CASSYGTTTGELFF
TRBV4-1,TRBD2,TRBJ2-3,NA,TGCGCCAGCAGCCAAAGAGCTGTGGCGGGAGGCCCCACAGATACGCAGTATTTT,CASSQRAVAGGPTDTQYF
TRBV9,NA,TRBJ2-5,NA,TGTGCCAGCAGCCCCCTAGGGGGGGGCATAGGAGAGACCCAGTACTTC,CASSPLGGGIGETQYF
TRBV5-1,NA,TRBJ1-4,NA,TGCGCCAGCAGCGCAAGCGGGCGGACGGCTAATGAAAAACTGTTTTTT,CASSASGRTANEKLFF
TRBV13,TRBD2,TRBJ2-2,NA,TGTGCCAGCAGCTCGACTAGCGGGAGGGATACCGGGGAGCTGTTTTTT,CASSSTSGRDTGELFF
TRBV19,NA,TRBJ2-2,NA,TGTGCCAGTAGTATAGATCTCTACAACACCGGGGAGCTGTTTTTT,CASSIDLYNTGELFF
TRBV10-1,NA,TRBJ1-5,NA,TGCGCCGGCTCGAATCAGCCCCAGCATTTT,CAGSNQPQHF
TRBV27,NA,TRBJ2-1,few,TGTGCCAGCAGCCGCAGCTCCTACAATGAGCAGTTCTTC,CASSRSSYNEQFF
TRBV5-1,TRBD2,TRBJ2-5,NA,TGCGCCAGCAGCAGAAGCGGGAGTCCTCACCAAGAGACCCAGTACTTC,CASSRSGSPHQETQYF
TRBV4-1,NA,TRBJ1-2,few,TGCGCCAGCAGCCAAGACTGGTCAGACTATGGCTACACCTTC,CASSQDWSDYGYTF
TRBV30,NA,TRBJ1-6,NA,TGTGCCTGGAGGAAAGCAGGGTGGAATTCACCCCTCCACTTT,CAWRKAGWNSPLHF
TRBV7-9,NA,TRBJ2-2,NA,TGTGCCAGCAGCTGGGGGCCACCCAACGGGGAGCTGTTTTTT,CASSWGPPNGELFF
TRBV5-1,NA,TRBJ1-4,NA,TGCGCCAGCAGCTTTACAGGGCAAACTAATGAAAAACTGTTTTTT,CASSFTGQTNEKLFF
TRBV7-8,TRBD2,TRBJ2-3,NA,TGTGCCAGCAGCTCCACCATAGCGGGGGGGCTTAGGGCAGATACGCAGTATTTT,CASSSTIAGGLRADTQYF
TRBV4-1,NA,TRBJ2-3,NA,TGCGCCAGCAGCCAAGAGAGGGCAGATACGCAGTATTTT,CASSQERADTQYF
TRBV5-1,TRBD1,TRBJ1-4,NA,TGCGCCAGCAGCCCTGGGGACAGACCAGAAAAACTGTTTTTT,CASSPGDRPEKLFF
TRBV7-2,NA,TRBJ1-2,NA,TGTGCCAGCAGCTTAGACGGGTTGGGTGGCTACACCTTC,CASSLDGLGGYTF
TRBV30,TRBD1,TRBJ1-5,few,TGTGCCTGGAGCGAAGACAGGGACCAGCCCCAGCATTTT,CAWSEDRDQPQHF
TRBV19,NA,TRBJ2-6,NA,TGTGCCAGTAGTATCGGGGGAGCTGGGGCCAACGTCCTGACTTTC,CASSIGGAGANVLTF
TRBV7-2,TRBD2,TRBJ2-3,few,TGTGCCAGCAGCTTAGGTGCTAGCGGGGGAGATACGCAGTATTTT,CASSLGASGGDTQYF
TRBV10-3,TRBD2,TRBJ2-3,once,TGTGCCATCAGCGGACTAGCGGGGGATGAGATGTATTTT,CAISGLAGDEMYF
TRBV7-3,TRBD1,TRBJ2-1,NA,TGTGCCAGCAGCCATCGGACAGGGGGTGGGGAGCAGTTCTTC,CASSHRTGGGEQFF
TRBV9,TRBD1,TRBJ1-1,NA,TGTGCCAGCAGCGTAGAGGGGACAGCCCAAGCTTTCTTT,CASSVEGTAQAFF
TRBV30,TRBD2,TRBJ2-1,few,TGTGCCTGGAGTGTGGGGGGGACTAGCGGACATAATGAGCAGTTCTTC,CAWSVGGTSGHNEQFF
TRBV2,NA,TRBJ1-1,few,TGTGCCAGCAGTCGTGGGGCAGCCATGAACACTGAAGCTTTCTTT,CASSRGAAMNTEAFF
TRBV5-4,TRBD1,TRBJ1-6,NA,TGTGCCAGCAGCTCCATCGGACAGGGGGATTCACCCCTCCACTTT,CASSSIGQGDSPLHF